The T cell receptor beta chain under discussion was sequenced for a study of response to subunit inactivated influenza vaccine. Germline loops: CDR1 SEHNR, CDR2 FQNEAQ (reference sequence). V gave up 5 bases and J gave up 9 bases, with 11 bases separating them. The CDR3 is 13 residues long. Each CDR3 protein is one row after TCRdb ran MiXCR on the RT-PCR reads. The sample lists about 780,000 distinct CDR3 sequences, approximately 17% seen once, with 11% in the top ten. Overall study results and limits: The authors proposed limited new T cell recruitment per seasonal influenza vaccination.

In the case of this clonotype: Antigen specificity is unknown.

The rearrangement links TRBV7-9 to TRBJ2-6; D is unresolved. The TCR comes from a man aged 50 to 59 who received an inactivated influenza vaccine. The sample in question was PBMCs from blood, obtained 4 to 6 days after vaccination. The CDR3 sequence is CASSITGFNVLTF. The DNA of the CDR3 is TGTGCCAGCAGCATCACGGGCTTCAACGTCCTGACTTTC.